This T cell receptor (beta chain) was recorded in a study of cytomegalovirus exposure and HLA in healthy donors. Study outcomes and limitations: CMV serostatus stood as the only immune exposure information on hand. In vitro, a few CMV-associated chains proved specific for CMV antigens. The study flagged around 160 TCR beta chains as cytomegalovirus-associated.

Regarding this clone: Antigen: not known. A junction boundary mismatches the germline segment, possibly from a read error.

The CDR3 has 14 amino acids. Germline V gene lookup returns CDR1 ENHRY and CDR2 SYGVKD. Both 60 Vbeta primers and 13 Jbeta primers went into the PCR. The assay was immunoSEQ multiplex PCR, and TCRdb's table has in-frame clones only and misses some. The table lists 200,000 or so clones, more than 75% of them singletons. Healthy bone marrow donors made up the donors. The chain joins TRBV10-3 to TRBJ2-3; 8 nucleotides line up with TRBD1. The sequence was obtained from a human donor in good health. Sequenced sample: PBMCs. CDR3 region: CANSRQGRTDTQYF. CDR3 DNA: TGTGCCAACAGTAGACAGGGGCGCACAGATACGCAGTATTTT.